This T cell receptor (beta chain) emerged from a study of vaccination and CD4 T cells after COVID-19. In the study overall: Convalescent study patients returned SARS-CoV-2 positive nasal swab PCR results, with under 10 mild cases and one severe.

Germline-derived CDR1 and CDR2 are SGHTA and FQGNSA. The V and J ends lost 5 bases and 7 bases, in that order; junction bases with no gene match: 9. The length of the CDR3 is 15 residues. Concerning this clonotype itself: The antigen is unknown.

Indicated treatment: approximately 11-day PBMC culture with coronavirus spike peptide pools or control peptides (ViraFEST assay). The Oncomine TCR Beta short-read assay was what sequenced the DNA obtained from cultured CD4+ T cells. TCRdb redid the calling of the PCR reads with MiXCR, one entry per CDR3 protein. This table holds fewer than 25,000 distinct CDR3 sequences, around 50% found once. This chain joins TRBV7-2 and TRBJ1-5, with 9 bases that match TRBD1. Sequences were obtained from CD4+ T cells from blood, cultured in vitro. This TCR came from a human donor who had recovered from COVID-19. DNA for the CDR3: TGTGCCAGCAGCCCGATACAGGGGGCGCACCAGCCCCAGCATTTT. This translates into CASSPIQGAHQPQHF.